The rows below give T cell receptor beta chains drawn from one sample of a study of blood T cell repertoires in COVID-19. Here immunoSEQ multiplex PCR was the method, and the copy in TCRdb shows in-frame clones only, minus some. The profile shows some 220,000 clones, 75% to 90% of them singletons. The sequenced sample was PBMCs or T cells enriched from blood (not recorded which). Receptors originate from a woman aged 18-35 years in a cohort exposed to, infected with or recovered from COVID-19 (not recorded which). Both conserved end residues are part of each CDR3. Fields, in order: CDR3 length, J gene, V gene, CDR3 protein.

CDR3 length: 16
J gene: TRBJ2-2
V gene: TRBV5-4
CDR3 protein: CASSPQGTGIAGELFF

CDR3 length: 15
J gene: TRBJ2-7
V gene: TRBV19
CDR3 protein: CASSIDTLAGAKQYF

CDR3 length: 13
J gene: TRBJ1-2
V gene: TRBV1
CDR3 protein: CTSSQEGPGGYTF

CDR3 length: 14
J gene: TRBJ1-2
V gene: TRBV5-1
CDR3 protein: CASSLELDYYGYTF

CDR3 length: 14
J gene: TRBJ2-5
V gene: TRBV10-1
CDR3 protein: CASSGGVRPETQYF

CDR3 length: 14
J gene: TRBJ1-3
V gene: TRBV7-9
CDR3 protein: CASSLESVRNTIYF

CDR3 length: 16
J gene: TRBJ2-5
V gene: TRBV5-8
CDR3 protein: CASRLKGVTIMGTQYF

CDR3 length: 18
J gene: TRBJ2-1
V gene: TRBV19
CDR3 protein: CASSLTSLAGGPYNEQFF

CDR3 length: 14
J gene: TRBJ2-2
V gene: TRBV27
CDR3 protein: CASSLQGGTGELFF

CDR3 length: 16
J gene: TRBJ2-7
V gene: TRBV5-1
CDR3 protein: CASSLATTGGNYEQYF

CDR3 length: 17
J gene: TRBJ1-1
V gene: TRBV5-1
CDR3 protein: CASSLGAGMGMNTEAFF

CDR3 length: 14
J gene: TRBJ1-5
V gene: TRBV6-5
CDR3 protein: CASSPDRVHQPQHF

CDR3 length: 15
J gene: TRBJ1-1
V gene: TRBV7-9
CDR3 protein: CASSLAQGVNTEAFF

CDR3 length: 16
J gene: TRBJ1-6
V gene: TRBV6-5
CDR3 protein: CASSYGTGAQGSPLHF

CDR3 length: 14
J gene: TRBJ1-4
V gene: TRBV5-6
CDR3 protein: CASSLEQGSEKLFF

CDR3 length: 14
J gene: TRBJ2-3
V gene: TRBV28
CDR3 protein: CASSTSGRLDTQYF

CDR3 length: 16
J gene: TRBJ2-1
V gene: TRBV3-1/TRBV3-2
CDR3 protein: CASSQRSSAGEVEQFF

CDR3 length: 16
J gene: TRBJ2-7
V gene: TRBV12-5
CDR3 protein: CASGLDRDRGGYEQYF

CDR3 length: 15
J gene: TRBJ2-1
V gene: TRBV9
CDR3 protein: CASSASGGASGEQFF

CDR3 length: 14
J gene: TRBJ2-3
V gene: TRBV15
CDR3 protein: CATSARTGVDTQYF

CDR3 length: 13
J gene: TRBJ1-2
V gene: TRBV7-9
CDR3 protein: CASSLDSGDGYTF

CDR3 length: 15
J gene: TRBJ1-1
V gene: TRBV13
CDR3 protein: CASSLAGGVDAEAFF

CDR3 length: 14
J gene: TRBJ1-1
V gene: TRBV3-1/TRBV3-2
CDR3 protein: CASSRRLQTGEAFF

CDR3 length: 15
J gene: TRBJ1-4
V gene: TRBV7-6
CDR3 protein: CASSYNRATNEKLFF

CDR3 length: 15
J gene: TRBJ2-1
V gene: TRBV5-4
CDR3 protein: CASSLKRGPYNEQFF

CDR3 length: 14
J gene: TRBJ2-5
V gene: TRBV19
CDR3 protein: CASSPMGGQETQYF

CDR3 length: 13
J gene: TRBJ2-7
V gene: TRBV20-1
CDR3 protein: CSASTGSSYEQYF

CDR3 length: 14
J gene: TRBJ1-2
V gene: TRBV30
CDR3 protein: CAWSRGTSGYGYTF

CDR3 length: 13
J gene: TRBJ1-3
V gene: TRBV5-1
CDR3 protein: CASSEASRNTIYF

CDR3 length: 19
J gene: TRBJ2-7
V gene: TRBV7-9
CDR3 protein: CASSSRPGLAGGLFYEQYF

CDR3 length: 17
J gene: TRBJ1-1
V gene: TRBV19
CDR3 protein: CASSRSSQGPTNTEAFF

CDR3 length: 17
J gene: TRBJ1-4
V gene: TRBV9
CDR3 protein: CASSVDPDSAANEKLFF

CDR3 length: 12
J gene: TRBJ2-2
V gene: TRBV5-1
CDR3 protein: CASSFSTGELFF

CDR3 length: 15
J gene: TRBJ2-1
V gene: TRBV3-1/TRBV3-2
CDR3 protein: CASSQRAGPRNEQFF

CDR3 length: 14
J gene: TRBJ2-1
V gene: TRBV20-1
CDR3 protein: CSASPAGANNEQFF

CDR3 length: 18
J gene: TRBJ1-4
V gene: TRBV11-3
CDR3 protein: CASSGRWDRGLGNEKLFF

CDR3 length: 19
J gene: TRBJ2-3
V gene: TRBV15
CDR3 protein: CATSRDGGGGGRGGDTQYF

CDR3 length: 15
J gene: TRBJ2-1
V gene: TRBV24-1
CDR3 protein: CATSGGLLSYNEQFF

CDR3 length: 14
J gene: TRBJ2-1
V gene: TRBV27
CDR3 protein: CASSLVAGPNEQFF

CDR3 length: 18
J gene: TRBJ2-2
V gene: TRBV24-1
CDR3 protein: CATSPVGQGELRTGELFF

CDR3 length: 14
J gene: TRBJ1-6
V gene: TRBV5-5
CDR3 protein: CASSRGSYNSPLHF

CDR3 length: 18
J gene: TRBJ1-6
V gene: TRBV4-1
CDR3 protein: CASSQVPLEVSAVSPLHF

CDR3 length: 13
J gene: TRBJ1-3
V gene: TRBV2
CDR3 protein: CASSSRDINTIYF

CDR3 length: 17
J gene: TRBJ2-3
V gene: TRBV4-2
CDR3 protein: CASSQERSGGSTDTQYF

CDR3 length: 14
J gene: TRBJ2-5
V gene: TRBV7-2
CDR3 protein: CASRHVQGPETQYF

CDR3 length: 14
J gene: TRBJ1-5
V gene: TRBV30
CDR3 protein: CAWSSLQGQAPQHF

CDR3 length: 14
J gene: TRBJ2-7
V gene: TRBV7-8
CDR3 protein: CASRRAGGPYEQYF

CDR3 length: 13
J gene: TRBJ1-1
V gene: TRBV30
CDR3 protein: CAWTGAMNTEAFF

CDR3 length: 14
J gene: TRBJ1-6
V gene: TRBV6-5
CDR3 protein: CASQGLSYNSPLHF

CDR3 length: 13
J gene: TRBJ1-5
V gene: TRBV16
CDR3 protein: CASSQSTTQPQHF

CDR3 length: 18
J gene: TRBJ2-5
V gene: TRBV29-1
CDR3 protein: CSVDPGLLAGGFQETQYF

CDR3 length: 14
J gene: TRBJ1-2
V gene: TRBV2
CDR3 protein: CASNRGAGSYGYTF

CDR3 length: 13
J gene: TRBJ1-2
V gene: TRBV9
CDR3 protein: CASGSNGVLGYTF

CDR3 length: 16
J gene: TRBJ2-3
V gene: TRBV3-1/TRBV3-2
CDR3 protein: CASSQGLEIRTDTQYF

CDR3 length: 15
J gene: TRBJ1-4
V gene: TRBV5-4
CDR3 protein: CASSLAAGVDEKLFF

CDR3 length: 13
J gene: TRBJ2-3
V gene: TRBV14
CDR3 protein: CASARAVVDTQYF

CDR3 length: 15
J gene: TRBJ2-3
V gene: TRBV5-6
CDR3 protein: CASSLGLHSSDTQYF

CDR3 length: 13
J gene: TRBJ1-1
V gene: TRBV5-4
CDR3 protein: CASSGLEGDRAFF

CDR3 length: 15
J gene: TRBJ2-2
V gene: TRBV5-1
CDR3 protein: CASSSSTANTGELFF

CDR3 length: 14
J gene: TRBJ1-1
V gene: TRBV7-3
CDR3 protein: CASSLSEQNTEAFF